This T cell receptor beta chain was obtained from a study of blood T cell repertoires in COVID-19. Study context: Sites across the United States, Italy and Spain contributed samples from acute and convalescent COVID-19.

Data came from immunoSEQ multiplex PCR; TCRdb stores just in-frame clones and leaves some out. The table lists more than 95,000 clones, more than 75% of them singletons, with roughly 14% in the top ten. The CDR3 is 16 residues long. With 6 bases clipped from V and 4 bases from J, the junction kept 9 bases outside the gene matches. Germline CDR1 reads MNHNY; CDR2 reads SVGAGI (reference sequence). The sequence was obtained from a man between 45 and 60 years old with acute or convalescent COVID-19. The rearrangement uses TRBV6-6 and TRBJ1-4; TRBD1 aligns across 9 bases. Sequenced input: peripheral blood. The CDR3 protein is CASSTLPGQGNEKLFF. The CDR3 region has the DNA TGTGCCAGCAGCACACTCCCGGGACAGGGTAATGAAAAACTGTTTTTT.